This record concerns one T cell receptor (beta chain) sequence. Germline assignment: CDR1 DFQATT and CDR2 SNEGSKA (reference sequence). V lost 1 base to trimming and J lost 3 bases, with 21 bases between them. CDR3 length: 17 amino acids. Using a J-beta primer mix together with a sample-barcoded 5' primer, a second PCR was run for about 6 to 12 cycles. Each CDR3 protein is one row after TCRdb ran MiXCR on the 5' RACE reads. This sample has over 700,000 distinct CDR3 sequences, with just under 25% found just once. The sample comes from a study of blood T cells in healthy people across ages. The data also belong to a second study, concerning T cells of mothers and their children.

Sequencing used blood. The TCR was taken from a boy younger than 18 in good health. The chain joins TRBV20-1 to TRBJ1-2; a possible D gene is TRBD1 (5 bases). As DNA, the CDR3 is TGCAGTGCTAGAGTGGTGCCAGGGCTCCCCCTTGACTATGGCTACACCTTC. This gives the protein CSARVVPGLPLDYGYTF.